This TCR beta chain comes out of a study of blood T cell repertoires in COVID-19. Study-level information: Both acute and convalescent COVID-19 samples were obtained from the United States, Italy and Spain. The cDNA or gDNA used as material had been derived from T cells, B-cell-depleted T cells, or PBMCs.

Participant age was roughly 18 to 100 years, and participants resided in roughly 25 US areas. Researchers sorted participants into cohorts using their self-reported clinical history. CDR3 length equals 12 residues. Germline assignment: CDR1 LGHDT and CDR2 YNNKEL (reference sequence). V shed 6 bases and J shed 6 bases, with 11 bases lying between them. The assay was immunoSEQ multiplex PCR, and TCRdb's table has in-frame clones only and misses some. This table holds roughly 360,000 clones, around 89% found once. Sequencing was done on a sample of PBMCs or T cells enriched from blood (not recorded which). This TCR was sampled from a woman aged 30 to 39 with acute COVID-19. The chain couples TRBV3-1 (or the pseudogene TRBV3-2) to TRBJ1-2; D is undetermined. The CDR3, as DNA: TGTGCCAGCAGAGACATTTTACATGGCTACACCTTC. Protein product: CASRDILHGYTF.